These T cell receptor beta chains were read from a single sample in a study of cytomegalovirus exposure and HLA in healthy donors. Sequencing was performed with immunoSEQ multiplex PCR; in TCRdb, only in-frame clones are kept and a portion is missing. The sample carries under 50,000 clones, more than 85% recorded once. Sequencing used PBMCs. These receptors originate from a young woman in good health and CMV-seronegative. Each CDR3 is given with its conserved first and last residue. The order of the fields is D gene, clone size, J gene, V gene, CDR3 DNA, CDR3 protein. A D gene is named only where the DNA matches it firmly. Not every row has a clone size; where given, it reads once, few, many or a size class.

. | . | TRBJ1-1 | TRBV5-6 | TGTGCCAGCAGCTTGACTCGAAATCTGAACACTGAAGCTTTCTTT | CASSLTRNLNTEAFF
. | once | TRBJ1-2 | TRBV27 | TGTGCCAGCAGTTTAACCCCCTCCGGGGGGATTTACTATGGCTACACCTTC | CASSLTPSGGIYYGYTF
. | . | TRBJ2-3 | TRBV4-2 | TGTGCCAGCAGCCAACAGGCCCCGGTGGGCACAGATACGCAGTATTTT | CASSQQAPVGTDTQYF
TRBD1 | . | TRBJ2-7 | TRBV28 | TGTGCCAGCAGACGTTCAGGGGGTCGCTCCTACGAGCAGTACTTC | CASRRSGGRSYEQYF
. | . | TRBJ2-2 | TRBV19 | TGTGCCAGTAGTCCAGCTAGCCTAAACACCGGGGAGCTGTTTTTT | CASSPASLNTGELFF
TRBD1 | few | TRBJ2-1 | TRBV4-2 | TGTGCCAGCACCACGGGACAGAGCTCCTACAATGAGCAGTTCTTC | CASTTGQSSYNEQFF
. | . | TRBJ2-3 | TRBV10-1 | TGCGCCAGCAGTGTGGGGGGGCTGGCAGATACGCAGTATTTT | CASSVGGLADTQYF
. | . | TRBJ2-1 | TRBV7-9 | TGTGCCAGCAGCTTAACACCGCCCAGAAATGAGCAGTTCTTC | CASSLTPPRNEQFF
. | . | TRBJ2-5 | TRBV15 | TGTGCCACCAGCAGAGGACAGAACCAAGAGACCCAGTACTTC | CATSRGQNQETQYF
TRBD1 | . | TRBJ1-2 | TRBV29-1 | TGCAGCGTTGAGGGTTCAGGGGGACCCGTGTCCCATGGCTACACCTTC | CSVEGSGGPVSHGYTF
. | . | TRBJ2-3 | TRBV5-1 | TGCGCCAGCAGCGGCGGGGTTAGCACAGATACGCAGTATTTT | CASSGGVSTDTQYF
. | . | TRBJ1-5 | TRBV25-1 | TGTGCCAGCAGGTCGATCGACAGGAATCGGGATCAGCCCCAGCATTTT | CASRSIDRNRDQPQHF
TRBD1 | . | TRBJ2-7 | TRBV6-1 | TGTGCCAGCAGAACCGGGACAGCCGAATGGGAGCAGTACTTC | CASRTGTAEWEQYF
. | . | TRBJ1-3 | TRBV9 | TGTGCCAGCAGCCCCCTCTCTGGAAACACCATATATTTT | CASSPLSGNTIYF
. | . | TRBJ1-1 | TRBV9 | TGTGCCAGCAGCGTACTTGGGGCGGGGTTCCAAAACACTGAAGCTTTCTTT | CASSVLGAGFQNTEAFF
. | once | TRBJ2-1 | TRBV5-4 | TGTGCCAGCAGCTCCAAAATGAGCGGGTCGTACAATGAGCAGTTCTTC | CASSSKMSGSYNEQFF
. | . | TRBJ2-7 | TRBV5-4 | TGTGCCAGCAGCTTAGGGGATACCTACGAGCAGTACTTC | CASSLGDTYEQYF
TRBD1 | . | TRBJ1-1 | TRBV2 | TGTGCCAGCAGTGTTAAGGGGGCGGTAGGCACTGAAGCTTTCTTT | CASSVKGAVGTEAFF
TRBD2 | once | TRBJ2-7 | TRBV7-2 | TGTGCCAGCAGAATATCTAGCGGGAGTAGCTACGAGCAGTACTTC | CASRISSGSSYEQYF
. | few | TRBJ1-2 | TRBV28 | TGTGCCAGCAGTTCCGTGGACAGCTTCTATGGCTACACCTTC | CASSSVDSFYGYTF
. | . | TRBJ2-3 | TRBV6-1 | TGTGCCAGCGGGGCTGGGGGCTTCGCAGATACGCAGTATTTT | CASGAGGFADTQYF
. | . | TRBJ1-2 | TRBV5-6 | TGTGCCAGCAGCTTCAGGGTCAGGGGCTATGGCTACACCTTC | CASSFRVRGYGYTF
. | once | TRBJ1-5 | TRBV19 | TGTGCCAGTAGTATCAACTTGAATCAGCCCCAGCATTTT | CASSINLNQPQHF
TRBD2 | . | TRBJ2-7 | TRBV5-1 | TGCGCCAGCAGCCCACTAGCGGGAGGGTCCTACGAGCAGTACTTC | CASSPLAGGSYEQYF
TRBD1 | . | TRBJ2-5 | TRBV28 | TGTGCCAGCAGTCTGAGGGACAGGGTGGAGACCCAGTACTTC | CASSLRDRVETQYF
TRBD1 | once | TRBJ2-7 | TRBV28 | TGTGCCAGCAGCCCGGGACAGCTCTCCTACGAGCAGTACTTC | CASSPGQLSYEQYF